This T cell receptor beta chain was captured in a study of blood T cell repertoires in COVID-19. Study context: COVID-19 samples, acute and convalescent, were from the United States, Italy and Spain. Nucleic acid was either cDNA or gDNA, and it came from T cells, B-cell-depleted T cells, or PBMCs.

Original analysis: From reference gene primer amplification, estimates of nucleated cell counts were derived. Data came from immunoSEQ multiplex PCR; TCRdb stores just in-frame clones and leaves some out. V and J calls and clone size are copied from that table; D and trimming were computed from the DNA. The sample yields about 78,000 clones, approximately 89% seen once. This clone was recorded once. At one of its ends the junction is not consistent with the germline gene, which may arise from a read error. The germline V gene encodes CDR1 WNHNN and CDR2 SYGVQD (reference sequence). The CDR3 contains 11 residues.

The sequencing input was peripheral blood. This TCR came from a middle-aged man with active or convalescent COVID-19. The chain employs TRBV10-1 and TRBJ1-1; tentative D call: TRBD1 (5 bases). This CDR3 is CASSYQGETFF. CDR3 DNA sequence: TGCGCCAGCAGCTATCAGGGTGAAACTTTCTTT.